The next 30 T cell receptor beta chains were all read from a single sample in a study of T cell responses to AZD1222 COVID-19 vaccine. TCRdb's copy holds only in-frame clones and misses some; the assay was immunoSEQ multiplex PCR. This table has roughly 150,000 clones, approximately 90% appearing once. Specimen: peripheral blood, collected 28 days after the second AZD1222 dose. These receptors all stem from an adult who received the AZD1222 COVID-19 vaccine.

This chain joins TRBV11-2 and TRBJ1-3; D gene uncertain. This CDR3 is 16 amino acids long. Germline loops: CDR1 SGHAT, CDR2 FQNNGV. V was cut by 3 bases and J by 0 bases, with 12 bases left in between. The CDR3 region is CASSLRGSLSGNTIYF. CDR3 sequence (DNA): TGTGCCAGCAGCTTGCGCGGCAGCCTCTCTGGAAACACCATATATTTT.

The chain employs TRBV27 and TRBJ2-1; TRBD2 agrees at 13 bases. Unmatched junction bases numbered 9, after V lost 6 bases and J lost 7 bases. This CDR3 is 16 amino acids long. Per the germline V gene, CDR1 is MNHEY and CDR2 is SMNVEV (reference sequence). CDR3 sequence reads: CASSGGLAGVGNEQFF. CDR3 sequence (DNA): TGTGCCAGCAGCGGAGGACTAGCGGGAGTAGGGAATGAGCAGTTCTTC.

A few counts support this clone. This chain uses TRBV7-9 with TRBJ1-2; D gene ambiguous. This CDR3 region has 12 residues. Germline-derived CDR1 and CDR2 are SEHNR and FQNEAQ (reference sequence). Trimming shortened V by 4 bases and J by 8 bases, and 11 bases separated the two germline ends. The CDR3 DNA sequence: TGTGCCAGCAGCTCGGGATCGGGCGGCTACACCTTC. Its protein product is CASSSGSGGYTF.

The chain employs TRBV10-3 and TRBJ2-2; 8 nucleotides align to TRBD1. Per the germline V gene, CDR1 is ENHRY and CDR2 is SYGVKD. CDR3 length: 14 amino acids. V was clipped by 5 bases and J by 6 bases; unmatched bases: 5. The DNA of the CDR3 is TGTGCCATCAGTATAGAACAGGGGGCCGGGGAGCTGTTTTTT. This sequence encodes CAISIEQGAGELFF.

This clone was seen only once. The gene calls are TRBV24-1 and TRBJ2-3; tentatively, D is TRBD1 or TRBD2 (5 bases each). With 9 bases removed from V and 0 bases from J, the gap between germline ends came to 12 bases. From germline, CDR1 is KGHDR and CDR2 SFDVKD. This CDR3 region has 14 residues. In DNA, the CDR3 is TGTGCCACCGCTGAGGGGATGAGCACAGATACGCAGTATTTT. Its protein product is CATAEGMSTDTQYF.

The chain joins TRBV5-4 to TRBJ1-5, with TRBD1 identical over 7 bases. The germline V gene encodes CDR1 SGHNT and CDR2 YYREEE (reference sequence). V was clipped by 4 bases and J by 0 bases; unmatched bases: 10. There are 17 residues in the CDR3. CDR3: CASSSDRDRDSNQPQHF. The CDR3 DNA reads TGTGCCAGCAGCAGCGATAGGGACAGAGATAGCAATCAGCCCCAGCATTTT.

The chain recombines TRBV7-9 with TRBJ1-6, with D possibly matching TRBD1 (5 bases). Germline V CDR1 and CDR2: SEHNR, FQNEAQ (reference sequence). The ends were cut back, 3 bases at V and 0 bases at J, with 15 bases in the middle. This CDR3 is built from 18 residues. CDR3 region: CASSLVEGAGSYNSPLHF. CDR3 DNA: TGTGCCAGCAGCTTGGTGGAAGGGGCTGGCTCCTATAATTCACCCCTCCACTTT.

This CDR3 reads CASSPDGDRGWSYNSPLHF. CDR3 sequence (DNA): TGCGCCAGCAGCCCGGACGGAGACAGGGGGTGGTCCTATAATTCACCCCTCCACTTT. The chain joins TRBV5-1 to TRBJ1-6, with 9 bases matching TRBD1. Germline trimming cut 4 bases from V and 1 base from J; bases unmatched to any gene: 12. Germline CDR1 reads SGHRS; CDR2 reads YFSETQ. CDR3 length: 19 residues.

The genes are TRBV7-2 and TRBJ1-5; D is uncertain. Germline lookup yields CDR1 SGHTA and CDR2 FQGNSA. The CDR3 spans 12 residues. The V end lost 0 bases, the J end lost 5 bases, and 2 bases lay between the germline ends. This CDR3 reads CASSLADQPQHF. DNA of the CDR3: TGTGCCAGCAGCTTAGCGGATCAGCCCCAGCATTTT. Full variable domain (outside the CDR3, taken from reference TRBV7-2 and TRBJ1-5): GAGVSQSPSNKVTEKGKDVELRCDPISGHTALYWYRQSLGQGLEFLIYFQGNSAPDKSGLPSDRFSAERTGGSVSTLTIQRTQQEDSAVYLCASSLADQPQHFGDGTRLSIL.

V and J are TRBV5-5 and TRBJ2-1, with 11 positions matching TRBD2. V trimming: 1 base; J trimming: 4 bases; junction bases outside the gene matches: 10. The CDR3 sequence is 18 residues long. In germline, CDR1 is SGHKS, CDR2 YYEKEE (reference sequence). In DNA, the CDR3 is TGTGCCAGCAGCTTGCGAAGACTAGCGGGAAGGGGGTACAATGAGCAGTTCTTC. Its translation is CASSLRRLAGRGYNEQFF.

The chain carries TRBV21-1 and TRBJ2-5; TRBD1, the D gene given by the table, was not confirmed from the DNA. TRBV21-1 represents a pseudogene. The CDR3 sequence is 16 residues long. CDR3 loop: CASSKEGQRVQETQYF. CDR3 in DNA: TGTGCCAGCAGCAAAGAGGGACAGAGAGTTCAAGAGACCCAGTACTTC.

This clone was seen just once. This chain's CDR3 is CASSLNRGDTIYF. The CDR3 DNA reads as TGTGCCAGCAGTTTAAATAGAGGGGACACCATATATTTT. V gene TRBV27 combines with J gene TRBJ1-3; D might be TRBD1 (5 bases). V was clipped by 2 bases and J by 8 bases, with 10 bases between them. The CDR3 runs 13 residues. CDR1 is MNHEY and CDR2 is SMNVEV in the germline V gene (reference sequence).

The chain combines TRBV29-1 with TRBJ2-7; D is ambiguous. Germline-derived CDR1 and CDR2 are SQVTM and ANQGSEA. Trimming removed 5 bases from V and 0 bases from J, with 11 bases in between. This CDR3 contains 13 residues. CDR3 nucleotide sequence: TGCAGCGTTCTCATCATCTCCTCCTACGAGCAGTACTTC. Protein product: CSVLIISSYEQYF.

This chain connects TRBV9 to TRBJ2-5; D is possibly TRBD1 (5 bases). Trimming left V 0 bases short and J 5 bases short, with 14 bases between. Germline CDR1 reads SGDLS; CDR2 reads YYNGEE. This CDR3 region has 15 residues. The CDR3 loop is CASSVAPRVRETQYF. For the CDR3, the DNA is TGTGCCAGCAGCGTAGCCCCCAGGGTTCGGGAGACCCAGTACTTC. Full variable domain (remainder filled in from reference TRBV9 and TRBJ2-5): DSGVTQTPKHLITATGQRVTLRCSPRSGDLSVYWYQQSLDQGLQFLIQYYNGEERAKGNILERFSAQQFPDLHSELNLSSLELGDSALYFCASSVAPRVRETQYFGPGTRLLVL.

The V gene is TRBV7-9, the J gene TRBJ1-2, with D unclear. V shed 6 bases and J shed 6 bases, with 14 bases lying between them. This CDR3 is built from 13 residues. Per germline, CDR1 SEHNR and CDR2 FQNEAQ (reference sequence). CDR3 region: CASSETEVDGYTF. The CDR3 DNA is TGTGCCAGCAGTGAGACTGAGGTGGATGGCTACACCTTC.

The chain links TRBV6-2 or TRBV6-3 to TRBJ2-1; 9 nucleotides line up with TRBD2. The CDR3 runs 18 residues. J was trimmed by 9 bases and V by 6 bases; bases with no gene match: 21. The germline gives CDR1 MNHEY, CDR2 SVGEGT. The CDR3 protein is CASSPRGLGGREGSEQFF. In DNA form, the CDR3 reads TGTGCCAGCAGCCCCCGCGGCCTAGGCGGGCGGGAGGGGAGTGAGCAGTTCTTC.

This chain's CDR3 is CASSLGPGAYEQYF. In DNA form, the CDR3 reads TGTGCCAGCAGCTTAGGGCCAGGGGCCTACGAGCAGTACTTC. The chain has TRBV7-2 and TRBJ2-7; D is perhaps TRBD1 (6 bases). Trimming shortened V by 1 base and J by 2 bases, and 9 bases separated the two germline ends. CDR3 length equals 14 residues. Germline V gene lookup returns CDR1 SGHTA and CDR2 FQGNSA. Based on the CDR3 plus reference TRBV7-2 and TRBJ2-7, the full variable domain is GAGVSQSPSNKVTEKGKDVELRCDPISGHTALYWYRQSLGQGLEFLIYFQGNSAPDKSGLPSDRFSAERTGGSVSTLTIQRTQQEDSAVYLCASSLGPGAYEQYFGPGTRLTVT.

This chain connects TRBV28 to TRBJ2-6; TRBD1 matches 11 bases. The trim removed 6 bases at V and 0 bases at J, leaving 4 bases unmatched. The germline gives CDR1 MDHEN, CDR2 SYDVKM. The CDR3 runs to 17 residues. The DNA for the CDR3 is TGTGCCAGCAGGAGGGACAGGGGGTCCTCTGGGGCCAACGTCCTGACTTTC. Encoded protein: CASRRDRGSSGANVLTF.

This clone was recorded once. V is TRBV19 and J is TRBJ2-3; the D gene is possibly TRBD1 (5 bases). The CDR3 extends over 17 amino acids. V lost 0 bases and J lost 1, with 14 bases in between. Germline V gene lookup returns CDR1 LNHDA and CDR2 SQIVND (reference sequence). The CDR3 DNA follows: TGTGCCAGTAGTATAGATGGATTGGGGCAGGGCACAGATACGCAGTATTTT. Translated, it gives CASSIDGLGQGTDTQYF.

The rearrangement links TRBV30 to TRBJ2-5; D not certain. There are 12 residues in the CDR3. CDR1 and CDR2 from the germline V gene are GTSNPN and SVGIG (reference sequence). V shed 0 bases and J shed 1 base, with 3 bases lying between them. The CDR3 coding sequence is TGTGCCTGGAGTGTAAGCCAAGAGACCCAGTACTTC. It codes for CAWSVSQETQYF. Combining the CDR3 with reference TRBV30 and TRBJ2-5 gives the whole variable domain SQTIHQWPATLVQPVGSPLSLECTVEGTSNPNLYWYRQAAGRGLQLLFYSVGIGQISSEVPQNLSASRPQDRQFILSSKKLLLSDSGFYLCAWSVSQETQYFGPGTRLLVL.

The rearrangement uses TRBV28 and TRBJ1-1; D may be TRBD1 (5 bases). With 6 bases removed from V and 8 bases from J, the gap between germline ends came to 7 bases. This CDR3 region has 10 residues. CDR1 is MDHEN and CDR2 is SYDVKM in the germline V gene. The CDR3 spells CASSDREAFF. Here the CDR3 DNA reads TGTGCCAGCAGCGACAGAGAAGCTTTCTTT.

This chain links TRBV10-3 with TRBJ1-1; 8 bases fit TRBD1. This CDR3 is 14 amino acids long. Looked up from germline, CDR1 is ENHRY and CDR2 is SYGVKD. The V gene end was trimmed by 10 bases and the J gene end by 1 base; junction bases not matched to a gene: 8. The CDR3 spells CATTSGTGNTEAFF. In DNA, the CDR3 is TGTGCCACCACGTCCGGGACAGGGAACACTGAAGCTTTCTTT.

V gene TRBV30 combines with J gene TRBJ2-7; D is ambiguous. The CDR3 extends over 13 amino acids. Trimming took 0 bases from V and 6 from J, leaving 12 bases between them. Germline CDR1 and CDR2: GTSNPN and SVGIG (reference sequence). The CDR3 bases are TGTGCCTGGAGTGTAACCCTCATCGCCGAGCAGTACTTC. Its protein is CAWSVTLIAEQYF.

The J gene is TRBJ2-1, the V gene TRBV5-8; D ambiguous. V was pared by 0 bases and J by 2 bases, with 15 bases between. The V gene's germline CDR1 is SGHTS and CDR2 YDEGEE. The CDR3 consists of 17 residues. The CDR3 bases are TGTGCCAGCAGCTTGGCCCCCCGGTACTACCCCTACAATGAGCAGTTCTTC. Its protein is CASSLAPRYYPYNEQFF. Supplemented by reference TRBV5-8 and TRBJ2-1, the full variable domain reads EAGVTQSPTHLIKTRGQQATLRCSPISGHTSVYWYQQALGLGLQFLLWYDEGEERNRGNFPPRFSGRQFPNYSSELNVNALELEDSALYLCASSLAPRYYPYNEQFFGPGTRLTVL.

The J gene is TRBJ2-2, the V gene TRBV11-3, with D uncertain. V lost 3 bases, J lost 5 bases, and 4 bases lay in between. From germline, CDR1 is SGHNT and CDR2 YENEEA. The CDR3 has 12 amino acids. The CDR3 is CASSFQTGELFF. CDR3 bases: TGTGCCAGCAGCTTCCAAACCGGGGAGCTGTTTTTT.

The chain employs TRBV5-6 and TRBJ1-2; possibly TRBD1 for D (6 bases). The germline V and J ends were trimmed by 5 bases and 6 bases, with 20 bases remaining between them. The germline V gene encodes CDR1 SGHDT and CDR2 YYEEEE. The CDR3 has 15 residues. CDR3 loop: CASRLGGGRINGYTF. The CDR3 nucleotides read TGTGCCAGCAGGCTGGGAGGGGGTCGTATCAATGGCTACACCTTC.

The gene calls are TRBV5-1 and TRBJ2-2, with D possibly matching TRBD2 (5 bases). Trimming removed 0 bases at V and 4 bases at J, with 10 bases between. This CDR3 region has 15 residues. Germline assignment: CDR1 SGHRS and CDR2 YFSETQ. CDR3 nucleotide sequence: TGCGCCAGCAGCTTGGGACAAGAGGGCACCGGGGAGCTGTTTTTT. This sequence encodes CASSLGQEGTGELFF.

The chain is built from TRBV15 and TRBJ2-5; D possibly corresponds to TRBD2 (6 bases). The CDR3 consists of 15 residues. Deletions cut 0 bases from V and 2 bases from J, with 10 bases between. Germline V gives CDR1 LNHNV, CDR2 YYDKDF (reference sequence). The CDR3 sequence: CATSRDRGGQETQYF. In DNA, the CDR3 is TGTGCCACCAGCAGAGATCGGGGAGGTCAAGAGACCCAGTACTTC.

The count of this clone is one. The rearrangement links TRBV7-2 to TRBJ1-6; 8 nucleotides align to TRBD1. The CDR3 sequence is 14 residues long. The trim removed 7 bases at V and 8 bases at J, leaving 7 bases unmatched. The germline V gene has CDR1 SGHTA and CDR2 FQGNSA. The CDR3 bases are TGTGCCAGCACAAGACAGGGGACCTATTCACCCCTCCACTTT. Amino acids: CASTRQGTYSPLHF.

As DNA, the CDR3 is TGTGCCAGCAGCTTTAGGGTCTACGAGCAGTACTTC. Amino acids: CASSFRVYEQYF. V gene TRBV5-6 combines with J gene TRBJ2-7; D uncertain. CDR3 length equals 12 residues. Trimming left V 2 bases short and J 3 bases short, with 6 bases between. The germline CDR1 and CDR2 sequences are SGHDT and YYEEEE.